These 25 T cell receptor beta chains came from one sample sequenced in a study of blood T cell repertoires in COVID-19 (TCRdb year 2020). Library prep was done by the immunoSEQ multiplex PCR assay. Entries here come from immuneACCESS through TCRdb and include only in-frame sequences with V and J called. Some clones fail to appear in such tables; in the studies checked, an unresolved V gene covers under half of the shortfall, and the cause of the remainder is unknown. The table for this sample lists about 100,000 clones; more than 70% of them were counted only once. The leading ten clones occupy about 20% of the sample. Sequencing input: peripheral blood. The receptors shown here come from a human donor in a cohort sampled during active COVID-19.

This chain joins TRBV10-3 and TRBJ1-1; possible D gene TRBD1, 6 bases. There are 14 residues in the CDR3. Germline CDR1 reads ENHRY; CDR2 reads SYGVKD. V dropped 6 bases and J dropped 8 bases, with 19 bases sitting between them. The CDR3 DNA sequence: TGTGCCATCAGGCCATCGACACGGACAGTAGAAGCTTTCTTT. This translates into CAIRPSTRTVEAFF.

In DNA form, the CDR3 reads TGCGCCAGCAGCCATGCGGGGCTGAACACTGAAGCTTTCTTT. It codes for CASSHAGLNTEAFF. The rearrangement uses TRBV4-1 and TRBJ1-1; the D gene is possibly TRBD1 (5 bases). CDR3 length: 14 amino acids. Germline loops: CDR1 MGHRA, CDR2 YSYEKL. V gave up 3 bases and J gave up 0 bases, with 8 bases separating them.

This clone has just a few counts. This rearrangement joins TRBV5-1 to TRBJ1-1; TRBD1 matches 8 bases. The junction had 6 bases not matched to a gene; V was cut back by 4 bases and J by 1 base. Per the germline V gene, CDR1 is SGHRS and CDR2 is YFSETQ. This CDR3 has 15 amino acids. The CDR3 sequence is CASSVTGGSNTEAFF. CDR3 bases: TGCGCCAGCAGCGTTACAGGGGGATCGAACACTGAAGCTTTCTTT. The variable domain in full, completed from reference TRBV5-1 and TRBJ1-1, reads KAGVTQTPRYLIKTRGQQVTLSCSPISGHRSVSWYQQTPGQGLQFLFEYFSETQRNKGNFPGRFSGRQFSNSRSEMNVSTLELGDSALYLCASSVTGGSNTEAFFGQGTRLTVV.

This chain connects TRBV11-2 to TRBJ2-1; D is uncertain. Trimming removed 3 bases at V and 6 bases at J, with 21 bases between. Germline V lookup: CDR1 SGHAT, CDR2 FQNNGV. CDR3 length: 17 amino acids. The CDR3 sequence is CASSFRVPESPSNEQFF. CDR3 nucleotides: TGTGCCAGCAGCTTTCGGGTCCCGGAGAGCCCAAGCAATGAGCAGTTCTTC.

The V and J genes are TRBV4-1 and TRBJ2-7, with 13 positions matching TRBD2. CDR1 is MGHRA, CDR2 YSYEKL, per germline. This CDR3 region has 16 residues. Trimming at V came to 5 bases and at J to 0 bases, leaving 4 bases not matched to a gene. The CDR3 here is CASSSRTSGSSYEQYF. CDR3 nucleotide sequence: TGCGCCAGCAGCTCAAGGACTAGCGGGAGCTCCTACGAGCAGTACTTC.

V usage is TRBV5-1 and J usage is TRBJ2-1, with D perhaps TRBD2 (5 bases). Deletions cut 0 bases from V and 4 bases from J, with 11 bases between. Germline CDR1 reads SGHRS; CDR2 reads YFSETQ. The CDR3 is 15 residues long. CDR3 DNA sequence: TGCGCCAGCAGCTTGGACAGACCGGGATACAATGAGCAGTTCTTC. It translates to CASSLDRPGYNEQFF.

This chain links TRBV19 with TRBJ2-7; TRBD2 matches 13 bases. After removal of 5 bases from V and 3 bases from J, the junction contained 4 bases not matched to a gene. This CDR3 spans 15 amino acids. CDR1 is LNHDA and CDR2 is SQIVND in the germline V gene (reference sequence). CDR3 bases: TGTGCCAGTAGTCCCTGGACTAGCGGGAGCTACGAGCAGTACTTC. It yields the protein CASSPWTSGSYEQYF.

The V gene is TRBV6-5, the J gene TRBJ2-1; D is uncertain. V was cut by 6 bases and J by 4 bases, with 7 bases left in between. The germline V gene has CDR1 MNHEY and CDR2 SVGAGI. CDR3 length equals 12 residues. Here the CDR3 reads CASSARYNEQFF. CDR3 DNA sequence: TGTGCCAGCAGCGCCCGGTACAATGAGCAGTTCTTC.

This clone showed up just once. CDR3 in DNA: TGTGCCAGCATAAGGGACAGGGGAAAACAAGAGACCCAGTACTTC. Translation gives CASIRDRGKQETQYF. The genes are TRBV7-2 and TRBJ2-5; 10 nucleotides agree with TRBD1. The trim removed 7 bases at V and 2 bases at J, leaving 7 bases unmatched. The germline V gene encodes CDR1 SGHTA and CDR2 FQGNSA. The CDR3 runs to 15 residues. Supplemented by reference TRBV7-2 and TRBJ2-5, the full variable domain reads GAGVSQSPSNKVTEKGKDVELRCDPISGHTALYWYRQSLGQGLEFLIYFQGNSAPDKSGLPSDRFSAERTGGSVSTLTIQRTQQEDSAVYLCASIRDRGKQETQYFGPGTRLLVL.

The chain uses TRBV20-1 and TRBJ1-1, with TRBD1 matching 9 bases. Germline lookup yields CDR1 DFQATT and CDR2 SNEGSKA (reference sequence). This CDR3 comprises 11 residues. J lost 9 bases, V lost 4 bases, and 3 bases had no gene match. The chain's CDR3 is CSAIGTGKAFF. The CDR3 nucleotides read TGCAGTGCTATAGGGACAGGGAAAGCTTTCTTT.

The chain joins TRBV5-4 to TRBJ2-7, with 7 bases aligning to TRBD2. Per germline, CDR1 SGHNT and CDR2 YYREEE (reference sequence). Germline trimming cut 0 bases from V and 6 bases from J; bases unmatched to any gene: 15. The CDR3 is made up of 17 amino acids. The CDR3 region has the DNA TGTGCCAGCAGCTTGGTGTTTGGGGGAGGGCCGAAGGGCGAGCAGTACTTC. It specifies CASSLVFGGGPKGEQYF.

The rearrangement joins TRBV2 to TRBJ2-7; D remains unclear. Trimming took 4 bases from V and 7 from J, leaving 11 bases between them. CDR3 length: 12 residues. Germline CDR1 and CDR2: SNHLY and FYNNEI. DNA for the CDR3: TGTGCCAGCAGTGTTGTGTTCCTAGAGCAGTACTTC. Residues: CASSVVFLEQYF.

In its sample, this clone was seen once. V gene TRBV29-1 combines with J gene TRBJ1-4; 8 nucleotides agree with TRBD1. After removal of 6 bases from V and 7 bases from J, the junction contained 13 bases not matched to a gene. CDR3 size: 15 residues. Germline V CDR1 and CDR2: SQVTM, ANQGSEA. The CDR3 sequence: CSVAPSGTGGEKLFF. CDR3 sequence (DNA): TGCAGCGTCGCCCCCTCTGGGACAGGAGGTGAAAAACTGTTTTTT.

CDR3: CSVEKASRESYEQYF. CDR3 nucleotide sequence: TGCAGCGTTGAAAAGGCGTCGAGGGAATCCTACGAGCAGTACTTC. V gene TRBV29-1 combines with J gene TRBJ2-7; tentative D call: TRBD2 (5 bases). The CDR3 length is 15 residues. Looked up from germline, CDR1 is SQVTM and CDR2 is ANQGSEA. V was clipped by 2 bases and J by 1 base, with 15 bases between them.

This rearrangement joins TRBV27 to TRBJ1-1, with no clear D. The V gene lost 4 bases and the J gene lost 3 bases, with 9 bases spanning the gap. The CDR3 loop spans 13 amino acids. The germline gives CDR1 MNHEY, CDR2 SMNVEV (reference sequence). CDR3 DNA: TGTGCCAGCAGTTGGCAGGTTGACACTGAAGCTTTCTTT. Protein sequence: CASSWQVDTEAFF.

This clone has a single count. The chain joins TRBV27 to TRBJ1-2; D possibly corresponds to TRBD1 (6 bases). The V end was cut by 5 bases, the J end by 4 bases, with 14 bases between. The CDR3 has 14 amino acids. The germline V gene encodes CDR1 MNHEY and CDR2 SMNVEV (reference sequence). CDR3 loop: CASSKAGAFYGYTF. The CDR3 DNA follows: TGTGCCAGCAGTAAGGCAGGGGCCTTCTATGGCTACACCTTC.

The rearrangement joins TRBV5-6 to TRBJ1-4, with 7 bases aligning to TRBD1. V was clipped by 3 bases and J by 6 bases; unmatched bases: 8. This CDR3 comprises 15 residues. The germline gives CDR1 SGHDT, CDR2 YYEEEE. CDR3 residues: CASSSQGGVYEKLFF. The CDR3 coding sequence is TGTGCCAGCAGCTCTCAGGGGGGAGTTTATGAAAAACTGTTTTTT.

This chain links TRBV2 with TRBJ1-2; D might be TRBD1 (5 bases). Germline V gene data show CDR1 as SNHLY and CDR2 as FYNNEI. CDR3 length equals 11 residues. V lost 5 bases to trimming and J lost 8 bases, with 9 bases between them. The CDR3 DNA follows: TGTGCCAGCAGTCCTACAGGAGGCTACACCTTC. Encoded protein: CASSPTGGYTF.

This chain connects TRBV7-6 to TRBJ1-2; no firm D call. This CDR3 comprises 16 residues. Deletions cut 1 base from V and 4 bases from J, with 16 bases between. Germline V gene data show CDR1 as SGHVS and CDR2 as FNYEAQ. The DNA for the CDR3 is TGTGCCAGCAGCTTAGAAGCGGATCCCGGCGGCTATGGCTACACCTTC. This sequence encodes CASSLEADPGGYGYTF.

This chain joins TRBV6-1 and TRBJ1-1; 8 bases fit TRBD1. Germline CDR1 MNHNS, CDR2 SASEGT. This CDR3 comprises 16 residues. V dropped 3 bases and J dropped 0; count of bases not matched to a gene: 6. The CDR3 DNA follows: TGTGCCAGCAGTGATTGGGGACAGGCCATGAACACTGAAGCTTTCTTT. This encodes CASSDWGQAMNTEAFF.

This clone was observed a few times. The chain combines TRBV7-6 with TRBJ2-7; 7 nucleotides align to TRBD2. The CDR3 length is 15 residues. From germline, CDR1 is SGHVS and CDR2 FNYEAQ. The J segment lost 0 bases and the V segment lost 1 base, leaving 3 bases of the junction unmatched. CDR3 in amino acids: CASSLDGGSSYEQYF. CDR3 bases: TGTGCCAGCAGCTTAGACGGCGGGAGCTCCTACGAGCAGTACTTC. The variable domain in full, completed from reference TRBV7-6 and TRBJ2-7, reads GAGVSQSPRYKVTKRGQDVALRCDPISGHVSLYWYRQALGQGPEFLTYFNYEAQQDKSGLPNDRFSAERPEGSISTLTIQRTEQRDSAMYRCASSLDGGSSYEQYFGPGTRLTVT.

The rearrangement links TRBV11-3 to TRBJ2-1, with 7 bases aligning to TRBD2. The J segment lost 5 bases and the V segment lost 2 bases, leaving 15 bases of the junction unmatched. Germline lookup yields CDR1 SGHNT and CDR2 YENEEA. The CDR3 runs 18 residues. In nucleotides, the CDR3 is TGTGCCAGCAGCTTAAGTTGGGACTACGCGGGAGCCCACAATGAGCAGTTCTTC. Translated: CASSLSWDYAGAHNEQFF.

This chain connects TRBV5-6 to TRBJ2-7; D gene uncertain. The V gene's germline CDR1 is SGHDT and CDR2 YYEEEE. Trimming shortened V by 0 bases and J by 3 bases, and 7 bases separated the two germline ends. The CDR3 totals 13 residues. CDR3 sequence: CASSLGYSYEQYF. DNA for the CDR3: TGTGCCAGCAGCTTGGGGTACAGCTACGAGCAGTACTTC.

The rearrangement links TRBV7-8 to TRBJ2-7; D possibly corresponds to TRBD2 (5 bases). Trimming cost V 2 bases and J 0 bases, with 14 bases left between them. The CDR3 length is 16 residues. The germline gives CDR1 SGHVS, CDR2 FQNEAQ. The CDR3 DNA is TGTGCCAGCAGCTTATTACAAAGCGGACTCTCCTACGAGCAGTACTTC. As protein: CASSLLQSGLSYEQYF.

This chain links TRBV2 with TRBJ2-1, with D unclear. Germline values: CDR1 SNHLY, CDR2 FYNNEI. This CDR3 contains 15 residues. Trimming removed 3 bases from V and 4 bases from J, with 13 bases in between. This CDR3 reads CASSELRLTYNEQFF. CDR3 DNA: TGTGCCAGCAGTGAGTTGCGGCTTACTTACAATGAGCAGTTCTTC.